One sample yielded the 6 T cell receptor beta chains listed below, sequenced in a study of cytomegalovirus exposure and HLA in healthy donors (dated by TCRdb to 2016 to 2017). Libraries were built with the immunoSEQ multiplex PCR assay. For the multiplex PCR, a mixture combining 60 forward primers for TCR Vbeta segments and 13 reverse primers for TCR Jbeta segments was used. Drawn from immuneACCESS, this table holds only the in-frame rearrangements with V and J called that TCRdb kept. Clones are partly lost; checked studies trace under half to an unresolved V gene and leave the rest unexplained. This specimen's table enumerates approximately 100,000 clones. Jointly, the top ten make up 15% of the sample. The sequenced sample was PBMCs. The source is a man between 50 and 59 years old in good health and CMV-seropositive.

This rearrangement joins TRBV19 to TRBJ2-5, with 7 nucleotides matching TRBD2. The junction had 6 bases not matched to a gene; V was cut back by 3 bases and J by 5 bases. Germline V gene sequence: CDR1 LNHDA, CDR2 SQIVND (reference sequence). This CDR3 comprises 14 residues. The chain's CDR3 is CASSIRAGVETQYF. The CDR3 bases are TGTGCCAGTAGTATCCGGGCGGGAGTTGAGACCCAGTACTTC.

In DNA, the CDR3 is TGTGCCAGCAGCCATGGAAACACCATATATTTT. It is translated as CASSHGNTIYF. V usage is TRBV9 and J usage is TRBJ1-3; no clear D. CDR1 and CDR2 (germline): SGDLS, YYNGEE. This CDR3 has 11 residues. Trimming took off 4 bases at V and 3 bases at J, with 2 bases between the two ends.

The chain joins TRBV6-6 to TRBJ2-2, with D possibly matching TRBD2 (5 bases). This CDR3 is built from 16 residues. The V end was cut by 6 bases, the J end by 4 bases, with 18 bases between. Germline assignment: CDR1 MNHNY and CDR2 SVGAGI (reference sequence). The chain's CDR3 is CASRTDGNFVTGELFF. The CDR3 bases are TGTGCCAGCAGAACGGACGGGAATTTTGTCACCGGGGAGCTGTTTTTT.

The chain links TRBV27 to TRBJ1-5, with D possibly TRBD1 on 5 matching bases. From germline, CDR1 is MNHEY and CDR2 SMNVEV (reference sequence). V gave up 0 bases and J gave up 5 bases, with 14 bases separating them. This CDR3 is 16 amino acids long. In nucleotides, the CDR3 is TGTGCCAGCAGTTTATCGTTCAGGGATCGAGATCAGCCCCAGCATTTT. This sequence encodes CASSLSFRDRDQPQHF.

The chain has TRBV6-5 and TRBJ1-2; 7 bases match TRBD1. V was pared by 5 bases and J by 5 bases, with 8 bases of the junction left unmatched. The germline CDR1 and CDR2 sequences are MNHEY and SVGAGI. The CDR3 contains 14 residues. In nucleotides, the CDR3 is TGTGCCAGCAGTCCCCGGGACAGCCAATATGGCTACACCTTC. Its translation: CASSPRDSQYGYTF.

The chain couples TRBV7-6 to TRBJ2-1; D might be TRBD1 (6 bases). Germline V lookup: CDR1 SGHVS, CDR2 FNYEAQ. V was clipped by 1 base and J by 5 bases, with 15 bases between them. The CDR3 has 16 amino acids. The CDR3 loop is CASSLEQGRGNNEQFF. CDR3 sequence (DNA): TGTGCCAGCAGCTTAGAGCAGGGAAGGGGGAACAATGAGCAGTTCTTC.